This T cell receptor beta chain was observed in a study of Ad26.COV2.S vaccination and SARS-CoV-2 variants. Overall study: Intramuscular Ad26.COV2.S at 5x10^10 or 1x10^11 viral particles. Broader study findings: Participants given vaccine showed non-spike TCR breadth similar to that of placebo recipients.

The table came from immunoSEQ multiplex PCR; TCRdb's copy has only in-frame clones and leaves some out. Here the sample spans around 320,000 clones, about 86% being singletons. This sample's treatment: roughly 19 received Ad26.COV2.S at low or high dose, single or two shots; about 5 received placebo; per-sample allocation not given. The samples date from day 63 after the first vaccine or placebo injection. An Ad26 vector was used to express Wuhan-strain SARS-CoV-2 spike as the vaccine. J gave up 4 bases and V 6 bases, and 5 bases lay outside the gene matches. Germline CDR1 MNHEY, CDR2 SVGEGT. This CDR3 comprises 14 residues. Comments on this clone: Its antigen is not known.

This sample comprised peripheral blood, obtained in a trial of Ad26.COV2.S vaccine versus placebo. The sequence was collected from a person aged 18 to 65 who received the Ad26.COV2.S COVID-19 vaccine or a placebo. The V call is TRBV6-2 or TRBV6-3, the J call TRBJ1-3, with 8 bases that match TRBD1. CDR3 region: CASSGQGVGNTIYF. In DNA, the CDR3 is TGTGCCAGCAGCGGACAGGGCGTCGGAAACACCATATATTTT.